The next 16 T cell receptor beta chains were all read from a single sample in a study of blood T cell repertoires in COVID-19. Method: immunoSEQ multiplex PCR; TCRdb's copy keeps in-frame clones and lacks some. The profile shows approximately 350,000 clones, roughly 86% of them singletons. The sequencing sample was made of peripheral blood. The receptors were gathered from a woman in her seventies with COVID-19, enrolled during active disease.

The CDR3 nucleotides read TGTGCCAGCAGCTACAACAACTACGGAGGGTATTCACCCCTCCACTTT. Translated: CASSYNNYGGYSPLHF. V gene TRBV7-2 combines with J gene TRBJ1-6; D remains unclear. The CDR3 loop spans 16 amino acids. Germline V gives CDR1 SGHTA, CDR2 FQGNSA. V was shortened by 4 bases and J by 8 bases, with 18 bases between the two germline ends. The whole variable domain, filled in from reference TRBV7-2 and TRBJ1-6, reads GAGVSQSPSNKVTEKGKDVELRCDPISGHTALYWYRQSLGQGLEFLIYFQGNSAPDKSGLPSDRFSAERTGGSVSTLTIQRTQQEDSAVYLCASSYNNYGGYSPLHFGNGTRLTVT.

V is TRBV2 and J is TRBJ1-5, with 9 bases that match TRBD1. Germline-derived CDR1 and CDR2 are SNHLY and FYNNEI. V trimming: 7 bases; J trimming: 6 bases; junction bases outside the gene matches: 4. This CDR3 has 13 residues. The CDR3 here is CASIQGAGQPQHF. The CDR3 nucleotides read TGTGCCAGCATACAGGGGGCTGGTCAGCCCCAGCATTTT.

CDR3 DNA: TGTGCCAGCTCAGAGGGTTTGGGCAATCAGCCCCAGCATTTT. Translated: CASSEGLGNQPQHF. The chain combines TRBV18 with TRBJ1-5; D is uncertain. CDR3 size: 14 residues. V lost 5 bases and J 2 bases, leaving 10 bases between the germline ends. CDR1 is KGHSH and CDR2 is LQKENI in the germline V gene.

The chain recombines TRBV5-4 with TRBJ1-4; 10 bases are a match to TRBD1. The germline CDR1 and CDR2 sequences are SGHNT and YYREEE (reference sequence). V dropped 3 bases and J dropped 8; count of bases not matched to a gene: 7. The CDR3 runs 15 residues. The CDR3 sequence is CASSSGTGEGEKLFF. The DNA of the CDR3 is TGTGCCAGCAGCTCCGGGACAGGGGAGGGAGAAAAACTGTTTTTT.

The chain uses TRBV2 and TRBJ1-4; 7 bases are a match to TRBD1. The germline CDR1 and CDR2 sequences are SNHLY and FYNNEI. With V trimmed by 5 bases and J by 3 bases, 6 bases remained unmatched. CDR3 size: 15 residues. CDR3 in DNA: TGTGCCAGCAGTACTACAGGGGTTCCTAATGAAAAACTGTTTTTT. It codes for CASSTTGVPNEKLFF.

V and J are TRBV7-2 and TRBJ2-2, with D perhaps TRBD1 (6 bases). Germline V gives CDR1 SGHTA, CDR2 FQGNSA. Trimming took 5 bases from V and 3 from J, leaving 16 bases between them. The CDR3 runs 16 residues. In nucleotides, the CDR3 is TGTGCCAGCAGCCTTTGGTCTCAGGGGTACACCGGGGAGCTGTTTTTT. Translating it yields CASSLWSQGYTGELFF.

The chain uses TRBV28 and TRBJ2-5, with a possible D match to TRBD2 (6 bases). This CDR3 contains 15 residues. Germline V CDR1 and CDR2: MDHEN, SYDVKM. V was shortened by 5 bases and J by 4 bases, with 17 bases between the two germline ends. Here the CDR3 reads CASSRHTGGSETQYF. The CDR3 DNA reads as TGTGCCAGCAGTCGACATACAGGAGGGTCAGAGACCCAGTACTTC.

The chain joins TRBV5-1 to TRBJ1-1; 7 positions agree with TRBD1. The trim removed 4 bases at V and 11 bases at J, leaving 8 bases unmatched. The V gene's germline CDR1 is SGHRS and CDR2 YFSETQ. The CDR3 sequence is 12 residues long. CDR3 in amino acids: CASSPTGDAAFF. In DNA, the CDR3 is TGCGCCAGCAGCCCAACAGGGGATGCGGCTTTCTTT.

The chain links TRBV6-5 to TRBJ1-2; 10 bases are shared with TRBD1. There are 14 residues in the CDR3. Trimming cost V 6 bases and J 4 bases; bases outside gene matches: 5. Germline loops: CDR1 MNHEY, CDR2 SVGAGI. The CDR3 nucleotides read TGTGCCAGCAGCGACAGGGGGCACAGCTATGGCTACACCTTC. This encodes CASSDRGHSYGYTF.

J is TRBJ2-1 and V is TRBV2, with 10 bases fitting TRBD2. CDR3 length: 14 residues. In germline, CDR1 is SNHLY, CDR2 FYNNEI. After removal of 5 bases from V and 4 bases from J, the junction contained 2 bases not matched to a gene. The CDR3 bases are TGTGCCAGCAGTTTAGCGGGGGGTTACAATGAGCAGTTCTTC. Translated: CASSLAGGYNEQFF.

The chain is built from TRBV6-5 and TRBJ2-2; a possible D gene is TRBD2 (5 bases). Trimming took off 8 bases at V and 2 bases at J, with 15 bases between the two ends. Germline V gene data show CDR1 as MNHEY and CDR2 as SVGAGI. There are 15 residues in the CDR3. The CDR3 sequence is CASGILAVNTGELFF. The CDR3 nucleotides are TGTGCCAGCGGTATCCTAGCAGTAAACACCGGGGAGCTGTTTTTT.

V usage is TRBV24-1 and J usage is TRBJ1-1, with 7 bases fitting TRBD1. Germline CDR1 reads KGHDR; CDR2 reads SFDVKD. V lost 6 bases to trimming and J lost 1 base; unmatched junction nucleotides: 4. The CDR3 consists of 14 residues. This chain's CDR3 is CATSTRDRNTEAFF. CDR3 coding DNA: TGTGCCACCAGTACCCGGGACAGGAACACTGAAGCTTTCTTT.

This rearrangement joins TRBV3-1 (or the pseudogene TRBV3-2) to TRBJ1-5, with TRBD1 as a possible D gene (5 bases). Trimming took off 6 bases at V and 9 bases at J, with 18 bases between the two ends. This CDR3 has 14 residues. The germline V gene has CDR1 LGHDT and CDR2 YNNKEL (reference sequence). In nucleotides, the CDR3 is TGTGCCAGCAGTCCCGGGGGGGAACGTCGGCCCCAGCATTTT. It specifies CASSPGGERRPQHF.

J is TRBJ1-5 and V is TRBV18, with D uncertain. Trimming shortened V by 3 bases and J by 6 bases, and 9 bases separated the two germline ends. Germline V gene data show CDR1 as KGHSH and CDR2 as LQKENI. CDR3 size: 13 residues. The CDR3 bases are TGTGCCAGCTCACCTGCTGAGAGTCAGCCCCAGCATTTT. It is translated as CASSPAESQPQHF.

The chain employs TRBV29-1 and TRBJ2-7; 8 positions match TRBD1. V lost 8 bases and J lost 3; bases outside the gene matches: 12. The CDR3 spans 14 residues. Germline values: CDR1 SQVTM, CDR2 ANQGSEA. The CDR3 loop is CSSDPGQENYEQYF. CDR3 nucleotide sequence: TGCAGCTCCGACCCGGGACAGGAGAACTACGAGCAGTACTTC.

The DNA for the CDR3 is TGTGCCAGCAGTTGGGGACTGCCGGGATCACCCCTCCACTTT. Protein product: CASSWGLPGSPLHF. V and J are TRBV27 and TRBJ1-6; tentatively, D is TRBD1 (5 bases). The CDR3 totals 14 residues. V gave up 4 bases and J gave up 10 bases, with 14 bases separating them. Looked up from germline, CDR1 is MNHEY and CDR2 is SMNVEV (reference sequence).